This T cell receptor (beta chain) was sequenced in a study of identical twins (dated by TCRdb to about 2016). Broadly, across the study: The study deep-sequenced TCR alpha and beta repertoires from monozygotic twins, unrelated adults of various ages and cord blood to test whether fetal clonotypes persist. To rule out contamination, the twin experiments were replicated at different times with different library preparation protocols. General conclusions and limits of the study: Because the same donors could not be followed over many years, conclusions were based on cross-sectional statistical analysis. Zero-insertion analyses could be partly confounded by invariant T cells such as MAIT and iNKT, though diverse VJ usage argued against such confounding for most clonotypes. Recombination models systematically underestimated out-of-frame TCR alpha sharing in monozygotic twins but agreed with sharing between unrelated individuals. Out-of-frame TCR alpha sequences shared between twins showed an excess of low generation-probability sequences compared with coincidental sharing between unrelated individuals. Abundant cord blood beta clonotypes carried fewer insertions; young adult naive repertoires showed a weaker similar trend, while memory repertoires showed none. A weaker excess of twin sharing was found in beta out-of-frame sequences because the signal-to-noise ratio was lowered by fewer shared sequences.

The library was made by 5' RACE. The listed sequencing device is Illumina HiSeq 2000. A universal primer binding site was introduced by template switching, and a unique molecular identifier was present in the final cDNA, enabling accurate counting of TCR cDNA molecules. First-strand cDNA for TCR alpha and beta chains was synthesized from specific primers in the conserved constant-segment region. To control for contamination, every cDNA library carried two barcodes: a SMART-Mk sample barcode plus Illumina barcodes. TruSeq adapter sequences along with Illumina sample barcodes were introduced in two successive PCR steps. Sequencing of the TCR alpha and beta cDNA libraries was done on the Illumina HiSeq platform using custom primers. The original pipeline was this. Raw reads were processed with MiGEC to extract unique molecular identifiers, and MiXCR was used to determine CDR3 positions. Recombination models were inferred per individual with the repgenHMM and IGoR tools using an EM algorithm. Shared clonotypes were analyzed with the tcR package in R, and sharing was normalized by the product of cloneset sizes. To study raw recombination without the effects of thymic and clonal selection, out-of-frame nonproductive sequences were analyzed. TCRdb reran the public reads through fastp at Q25 and MiXCR, keeping productive beta chains. Identical CDR3 protein sequences are pooled into one entry, listed with their most common genes and DNA. TCRdb assigned the V and J calls; the authors' analysis was not used. For this sample the table gives 450,000 or so distinct CDR3 sequences, of which over 12% were detected only once. The biggest ten clones account for around 0.57% of the sample.

Worth noting for this clonotype: Its antigen remains unidentified. No qualities accompany the bases; no much larger clone lies one base away.

Only healthy Caucasian donors were included. Three pairs of female monozygotic twins, all aged roughly 18 to 29 years, were included in the twin cohort. Positive isolation kits from Invitrogen were used to isolate CD4+ and CD8+ T cell populations. As encoded in the germline V gene (reference sequence), CDR1 is MNHEY while CDR2 is SMNVEV. Inclusive of the bounding cysteine and phenylalanine, the CDR3 is 14 residues long. Only CDR3 DNA remains: 42 bases, in frame from the first base. Between the V and J ends, shortened by 1 base and 9 bases respectively, the junction contains 13 bases. These data were also reused for a study on yellow fever vaccine responses in identical twins. In that second paper, the authors write: According to the authors, in identical twins the way T cells responded to vaccination appeared partly convergent and partly personalized. Focusing on identical twins, the study followed the T cell clones that responded to the vaccine, and did so with precision.

The rearrangement joined TRBV27 to TRBJ2-1, with the D segment identity uncertain. The receptor comes from a woman aged 18-35 years in good health. Sequenced input: CD4+ T cells sorted from blood. The nucleotides are TGTGCCAGCAGTTTATTGGCCGGGCCGGGTGAGCAGTTCTTC. Its protein is CASSLLAGPGEQFF.